The following is a TCR beta chain sequence with its context. What it binds is not known. The CDR3 runs 16 residues. Germline V CDR1 and CDR2: SGHTA, FQGNSA. Unmatched junction bases numbered 4, after V lost 2 bases and J lost 1 base. These data are taken from a study of shared clonotypes between healthy human individuals. Study-wide results and caveats: The study generally estimated greater richness for naive than memory subsets. Sorted-subset sequencing, rarefaction showed, was incomplete despite large depth. Sharing across four donors was highest in naive CD4 (around 5%) and lowest in memory CD8 (0.4%).

Profiling relied on immunoSEQ multiplex PCR, and the TCRdb table lists in-frame clones only, not all of them. The data hold about 2.2 million clones, with 90% to 95% observed a single time. As defined, naive CD8 cells were CD45RO-negative and positively selected for CCR7, with terminally differentiated effector memory CD45RA+ cells excluded. The TCR comes from a man aged 18-30 years in good health. Some clones in this sample may be carry-over from other donors' samples. Sequenced sample: naive CD8+ T cells from PBMCs. The V call is TRBV7-2, the J call TRBJ2-4; TRBD1 matches at 8 bases. CDR3 sequence reads: CASSLKWTGAKNIQYF. Written as DNA, the CDR3 is TGTGCCAGCAGCTTAAAGTGGACAGGGGCCAAAAACATTCAGTACTTC.